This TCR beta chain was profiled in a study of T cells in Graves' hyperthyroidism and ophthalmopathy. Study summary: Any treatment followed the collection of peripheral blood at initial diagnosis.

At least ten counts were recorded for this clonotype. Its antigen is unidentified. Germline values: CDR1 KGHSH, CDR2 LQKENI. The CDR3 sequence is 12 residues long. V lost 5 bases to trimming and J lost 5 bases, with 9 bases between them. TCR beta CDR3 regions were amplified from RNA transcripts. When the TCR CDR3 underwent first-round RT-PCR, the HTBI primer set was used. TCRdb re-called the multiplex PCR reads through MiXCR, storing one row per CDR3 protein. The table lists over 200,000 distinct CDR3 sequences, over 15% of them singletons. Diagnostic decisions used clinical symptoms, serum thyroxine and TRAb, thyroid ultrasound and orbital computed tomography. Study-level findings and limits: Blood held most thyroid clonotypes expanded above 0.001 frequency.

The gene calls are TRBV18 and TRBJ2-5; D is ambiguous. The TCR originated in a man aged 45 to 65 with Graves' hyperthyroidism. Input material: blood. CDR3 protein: CASSDQLETQYF. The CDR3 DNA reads TGTGCCAGCTCAGACCAATTGGAGACCCAGTACTTC.